The 22 T cell receptor beta chains given below trace back to one sample, sequenced in a study of blood T cell repertoires in COVID-19. Profiled with immunoSEQ multiplex PCR; TCRdb holds only in-frame clones, not every one. The table includes 60,000 or so clones, around nine tenths detected once. Sequences were obtained from peripheral blood. These TCRs come from a man in his sixties with acute or convalescent COVID-19.

The CDR3 region has the DNA TGTGCCTGGAGTGCCCCCGGGACTAGCGGGAACGAGCAGTACTTC. It yields the protein CAWSAPGTSGNEQYF. The genes are TRBV30 and TRBJ2-7; 13 bases agree with TRBD2. Germline V lookup: CDR1 GTSNPN, CDR2 SVGIG (reference sequence). J was trimmed by 5 bases and V by 1 base; bases with no gene match: 5. CDR3 length: 15 amino acids.

The chain has TRBV28 and TRBJ1-2; D may be TRBD1 (5 bases). CDR1 is MDHEN, CDR2 SYDVKM, per germline. The CDR3 loop spans 15 amino acids. Trimming pared 7 bases from V and 4 bases from J, leaving 19 bases between. The CDR3 DNA follows: TGTGCCAGCAAAGGGTCACAGGTGCCTGGCTATGGCTACACCTTC. Its protein product is CASKGSQVPGYGYTF.

The gene calls are TRBV27 and TRBJ2-2; 12 positions agree with TRBD1. Germline assignment: CDR1 MNHEY and CDR2 SMNVEV (reference sequence). V lost 4 bases to trimming and J lost 5 bases; unmatched junction nucleotides: 2. This CDR3 has 15 residues. The CDR3 loop is CASSSGQGATGELFF. The CDR3 coding sequence is TGTGCCAGCAGTTCGGGACAGGGGGCAACCGGGGAGCTGTTTTTT.

The chain couples TRBV10-1 to TRBJ2-4; D possibly corresponds to TRBD2 (5 bases). Germline CDR1 and CDR2: WNHNN and SYGVQD (reference sequence). There are 17 residues in the CDR3. Deletions cut 3 bases from V and 2 bases from J, with 17 bases between. CDR3 DNA: TGCGCCAGCAGTGAAGGTCTCGGGCCGGGGACCAAAAACATTCAGTACTTC. Translating it yields CASSEGLGPGTKNIQYF.

This chain uses TRBV2 with TRBJ1-2, with TRBD1 as a possible D gene (5 bases). The germline V gene has CDR1 SNHLY and CDR2 FYNNEI. The CDR3 length is 14 residues. V was clipped by 4 bases and J by 2 bases, with 11 bases between them. The DNA for the CDR3 is TGTGCCAGCAGTGTCGGGCAGGGAAACTATGGCTACACCTTC. The encoded protein is CASSVGQGNYGYTF.

CDR3 nucleotides: TGTGCCAGCAGTGGATTGGAAGGACTTAATGAGCAGTTCTTC. This gives the protein CASSGLEGLNEQFF. J is TRBJ2-1 and V is TRBV2; perhaps TRBD2 as D (5 bases). V lost 4 bases and J 7 bases, leaving 14 bases between the germline ends. The CDR3 runs 14 residues. From germline, CDR1 is SNHLY and CDR2 FYNNEI. The full variable domain, in which reference TRBV2 and TRBJ2-1 provide the parts outside the CDR3, is EPEVTQTPSHQVTQMGQEVILRCVPISNHLYFYWYRQILGQKVEFLVSFYNNEISEKSEIFDDQFSVERPDGSNFTLKIRSTKLEDSAMYFCASSGLEGLNEQFFGPGTRLTVL.

This rearrangement joins TRBV9 to TRBJ2-1, with 9 bases aligning to TRBD1. J lost 8 bases, V lost 1 base, and 7 bases had no gene match. Germline V lookup: CDR1 SGDLS, CDR2 YYNGEE. This CDR3 comprises 15 residues. The CDR3 region is CASSVTGGEGDEQFF. Here the CDR3 DNA reads TGTGCCAGCAGCGTAACAGGGGGCGAGGGGGATGAGCAGTTCTTC.

The V and J genes are TRBV18 and TRBJ1-1; D is undetermined. CDR3 length: 15 amino acids. The germline V gene encodes CDR1 KGHSH and CDR2 LQKENI. Trimming pared 3 bases from V and 0 bases from J, leaving 11 bases between. The chain's CDR3 is CASSPQGGVNTEAFF. CDR3 DNA sequence: TGTGCCAGCTCACCGCAAGGCGGGGTGAACACTGAAGCTTTCTTT. Drawing the rest from reference TRBV18 and TRBJ1-1, the complete variable domain is NAGVMQNPRHLVRRRGQEARLRCSPMKGHSHVYWYRQLPEEGLKFMVYLQKENIIDESGMPKERFSAEFPKEGPSILRIQQVVRGDSAAYFCASSPQGGVNTEAFFGQGTRLTVV.

The chain couples TRBV5-1 to TRBJ2-5; D is perhaps TRBD2 (5 bases). V gave up 6 bases and J gave up 1 base, with 13 bases separating them. Germline values: CDR1 SGHRS, CDR2 YFSETQ. The CDR3 contains 14 residues. The CDR3 here is CASTIMGAQETQYF. CDR3 nucleotide sequence: TGCGCCAGCACCATAATGGGAGCCCAAGAGACCCAGTACTTC.

This rearrangement joins TRBV6-6 to TRBJ1-1; a possible D gene is TRBD1 (5 bases). Trimming stripped 7 bases from V and 2 bases from J, with 17 bases between. The germline CDR1 and CDR2 sequences are MNHNY and SVGAGI (reference sequence). This CDR3 comprises 15 residues. CDR3 protein: CASNLHGGVNTEAFF. DNA of the CDR3: TGTGCCAGCAACCTCCACGGGGGGGTCAACACTGAAGCTTTCTTT.

The chain couples TRBV5-1 to TRBJ2-5; TRBD1 aligns across 10 bases. Germline loops: CDR1 SGHRS, CDR2 YFSETQ. The junction had 8 bases not matched to a gene; V was cut back by 1 base and J by 2 bases. CDR3 size: 17 residues. The chain's CDR3 is CASSLYRDRGRQETQYF. CDR3 DNA sequence: TGCGCCAGCAGCTTGTACCGGGACAGGGGACGACAAGAGACCCAGTACTTC.

This rearrangement joins TRBV5-1 to TRBJ2-1; 7 nucleotides agree with TRBD1. The CDR3 spans 14 residues. CDR1 SGHRS and CDR2 YFSETQ come from the germline V gene. The V and J ends lost 4 bases and 8 bases, in that order; junction bases with no gene match: 9. In DNA, the CDR3 is TGCGCCAGCAGCCCACAGACAGGGCGGCATGAGCAGTTCTTC. The encoded protein is CASSPQTGRHEQFF.

The J gene is TRBJ1-2, the V gene TRBV5-8; tentatively, D is TRBD1 (6 bases). This CDR3 spans 12 amino acids. V lost 4 bases, J lost 8 bases, and 12 bases lay in between. The germline gives CDR1 SGHTS, CDR2 YDEGEE. The CDR3 coding sequence is TGTGCCAGCAGCCAAAGGACAGAAGGCTACACCTTC. Protein: CASSQRTEGYTF.

The gene calls are TRBV25-1 and TRBJ2-1; the match to TRBD1 covers 11 bases. This CDR3 has 15 amino acids. Trimming took 0 bases from V and 10 from J; bases not matched to a gene: 5. The V gene's germline CDR1 is MGHDK and CDR2 SYGVNS. CDR3 sequence: CASSEYRTGGAEQFF. The CDR3 nucleotides are TGTGCCAGCAGTGAATACCGGACAGGGGGCGCGGAGCAGTTCTTC.

The chain has TRBV5-1 and TRBJ1-4; TRBD1 matches 7 bases. Unmatched junction bases numbered 15, after V lost 4 bases and J lost 6 bases. CDR1 and CDR2 from the germline V gene are SGHRS and YFSETQ. The CDR3 consists of 17 residues. The CDR3 loop reads CASSPGPFEQGYEKLFF. In DNA form, the CDR3 reads TGCGCCAGCAGCCCCGGTCCCTTTGAACAGGGGTATGAAAAACTGTTTTTT.

The V gene is TRBV5-4, the J gene TRBJ1-3; no clear D. Germline V gives CDR1 SGHNT, CDR2 YYREEE (reference sequence). CDR3 length equals 16 residues. The germline V and J ends were trimmed by 0 bases and 0 bases, with 10 bases remaining between them. The CDR3 protein is CASSLGGLHSGNTIYF. The CDR3 nucleotides read TGTGCCAGCAGCTTGGGAGGCCTACACTCTGGAAACACCATATATTTT. Full variable domain (outside the CDR3, taken from reference TRBV5-4 and TRBJ1-3): ETGVTQSPTHLIKTRGQQVTLRCSSQSGHNTVSWYQQALGQGPQFIFQYYREEENGRGNFPPRFSGLQFPNYSSELNVNALELDDSALYLCASSLGGLHSGNTIYFGEGSWLTVV.

The J gene is TRBJ2-3, the V gene TRBV3-1 (or the pseudogene TRBV3-2); D might be TRBD2 (6 bases). Trimming shortened V by 2 bases and J by 6 bases, and 15 bases separated the two germline ends. CDR1 LGHDT and CDR2 YNNKEL come from the germline V gene (reference sequence). The CDR3 has 15 residues. The CDR3 coding sequence is TGTGCCAGCAGCCAACCGACTAGGTCCGGGGATACGCAGTATTTT. This gives the protein CASSQPTRSGDTQYF.

V usage is TRBV3-1 (or the pseudogene TRBV3-2) and J usage is TRBJ2-2; D is ambiguous. Germline V gene lookup returns CDR1 LGHDT and CDR2 YNNKEL (reference sequence). Between the trimmed V and J ends, which lost 4 bases and 0 bases, there was a span of 3 bases. This CDR3 is 13 amino acids long. The CDR3: CASSLANTGELFF. The CDR3, as DNA: TGTGCCAGCAGCCTCGCGAACACCGGGGAGCTGTTTTTT.

The chain recombines TRBV6-1 with TRBJ2-1; 13 bases are a match to TRBD2. The length of the CDR3 is 20 residues. CDR1 and CDR2 (germline): MNHNS, SASEGT. V gave up 3 bases and J gave up 0 bases; unmatched junction bases: 11. In DNA, the CDR3 is TGTGCCAGCAGTGATAGGTCGGGACTAGCGGGAAGGAGCTCCTACAATGAGCAGTTCTTC. Translation gives CASSDRSGLAGRSSYNEQFF.

The rearrangement links TRBV27 to TRBJ2-3; 8 positions match TRBD1. V trimming: 4 bases; J trimming: 5 bases; junction bases outside the gene matches: 5. This CDR3 spans 14 amino acids. Per germline, CDR1 MNHEY and CDR2 SMNVEV (reference sequence). The CDR3 reads CASSSRGPKDTQYF. The CDR3, as DNA: TGTGCCAGCAGTTCCAGGGGGCCCAAAGATACGCAGTATTTT.

A single count supports this clone. V usage is TRBV5-5 and J usage is TRBJ1-2, with D perhaps matching TRBD1 (5 bases). Germline CDR1 and CDR2: SGHKS and YYEKEE (reference sequence). V lost 0 bases and J 7 bases, leaving 10 bases between the germline ends. The CDR3 sequence is 13 residues long. The CDR3 nucleotides read TGTGCCAGCAGCTTGGACGGGGGTCCTGGCTACACCTTC. Protein sequence: CASSLDGGPGYTF.

The CDR3: CASSRAGVTPEQFF. CDR3 nucleotide sequence: TGTGCCAGTAGTAGGGCGGGAGTTACGCCTGAGCAGTTCTTC. This rearrangement joins TRBV19 to TRBJ2-1, with 7 bases matching TRBD2. CDR3 length: 14 amino acids. CDR1 is LNHDA and CDR2 is SQIVND in the germline V gene (reference sequence). V shed 4 bases and J 9 bases; nucleotides not matched to a gene: 9.